Each of the 17 T cell receptor beta chains below was sequenced from the same sample in a study of cytomegalovirus exposure and HLA in healthy donors. Primers: 60 Vbeta forward and 13 Jbeta reverse. Assay used: immunoSEQ multiplex PCR; TCRdb lists only in-frame clones, some missing. The table records 130,000 or so clones, approximately 80% of them present only once. Specimen: PBMCs. These receptors came from a man in his forties in good health and CMV-seronegative.

The V call is TRBV10-3, the J call TRBJ1-6, with D possibly TRBD1 on 6 matching bases. Germline loops: CDR1 ENHRY, CDR2 SYGVKD. The CDR3 runs 13 residues. V lost 6 bases and J lost 7, with 10 bases in between. The CDR3 DNA follows: TGTGCCATCAGGGACAGAGAAAATTCACCCCTCCACTTT. Translation gives CAIRDRENSPLHF.

The chain joins TRBV6-5 to TRBJ1-6; D not certain. Trimming took 6 bases from V and 3 from J, leaving 12 bases between them. Germline V lookup: CDR1 MNHEY, CDR2 SVGAGI. This CDR3 is 15 amino acids long. CDR3 sequence: CASRFKEYYNSPLHF. In DNA form, the CDR3 reads TGTGCCAGCAGGTTCAAAGAGTACTATAATTCACCCCTCCACTTT.

The V call is TRBV4-1, the J call TRBJ2-7; D possibly corresponds to TRBD1 (5 bases). Per germline, CDR1 MGHRA and CDR2 YSYEKL. This CDR3 is 16 amino acids long. The V end lost 3 bases, the J end lost 2 bases, and 17 bases lay between the germline ends. DNA of the CDR3: TGCGCCAGCAGCCAGAGCTTAGCCACAGGCACCTACGAGCAGTACTTC. Encoded protein: CASSQSLATGTYEQYF.

This chain connects TRBV7-9 to TRBJ2-3; D is possibly TRBD1 (5 bases). The V and J ends lost 5 bases and 1 base respectively, with 16 bases between them. Germline V CDR1 and CDR2: SEHNR, FQNEAQ (reference sequence). The CDR3 totals 16 residues. The CDR3: CASSPVDARGTDTQYF. In DNA form, the CDR3 reads TGTGCCAGCAGCCCAGTGGATGCCAGGGGCACAGATACGCAGTATTTT.

The chain joins TRBV4-3 to TRBJ2-1, with 8 bases aligning to TRBD2. Germline assignment: CDR1 LGHNA and CDR2 YSLEER. The V and J ends lost 5 bases and 2 bases, in that order; junction bases with no gene match: 5. This CDR3 has 15 residues. The CDR3 bases are TGCGCCAGCAGCAGTAGCGGGAAAACCTACAATGAGCAGTTCTTC. This gives the protein CASSSSGKTYNEQFF.

This rearrangement joins TRBV4-1 to TRBJ1-2; D remains ambiguous. Per germline, CDR1 MGHRA and CDR2 YSYEKL. This CDR3 comprises 13 residues. Trimming pared 0 bases from V and 6 bases from J, leaving 8 bases between. In DNA, the CDR3 is TGCGCCAGCAGCCAAGATGCAGTCAATGGCTACACCTTC. It is translated as CASSQDAVNGYTF.

The V call is TRBV4-1, the J call TRBJ1-5, with 10 positions matching TRBD1. The trim removed 4 bases at V and 4 bases at J, leaving 7 bases unmatched. CDR3 size: 16 residues. Germline-derived CDR1 and CDR2 are MGHRA and YSYEKL. DNA of the CDR3: TGCGCCAGCAGCCTAAGCCGGGACAGGGGAAATCAGCCCCAGCATTTT. Protein: CASSLSRDRGNQPQHF.

The chain recombines TRBV7-9 with TRBJ2-5, with 10 bases identical to TRBD1. V trimming: 5 bases; J trimming: 5 bases; junction bases outside the gene matches: 5. This CDR3 is built from 14 residues. Germline assignment: CDR1 SEHNR and CDR2 FQNEAQ (reference sequence). CDR3 protein: CASSRTGGYETQYF. The CDR3 bases are TGTGCCAGCAGCCGGACAGGGGGGTACGAGACCCAGTACTTC.

The V gene is TRBV28, the J gene TRBJ2-1; 7 positions agree with TRBD1. Germline V CDR1 and CDR2: MDHEN, SYDVKM. V lost 8 bases, J lost 3 bases, and 10 bases stayed unmatched. This CDR3 region has 15 residues. The CDR3 DNA sequence: TGTGCCAGCCACAAGGCCGGGACAGACTACAATGAGCAGTTCTTC. Translating it yields CASHKAGTDYNEQFF.

This clone was counted a few times. The chain couples TRBV10-1 to TRBJ2-5, with 10 bases aligning to TRBD2. The CDR3 extends over 16 amino acids. The germline CDR1 and CDR2 sequences are WNHNN and SYGVQD (reference sequence). Germline trimming cut 4 bases from V and 5 bases from J; bases unmatched to any gene: 10. The CDR3 nucleotides are TGCGCCAGCAGTGGGGAAAGCGGGGGGGCTCTCGAGACCCAGTACTTC. Translation: CASSGESGGALETQYF.

Only one count was recorded for this clone. In DNA form, the CDR3 reads TGTGCCAGCAGCTTGGACCCACTAGTTCAAGAGACCCAGTACTTC. This codes for CASSLDPLVQETQYF. V and J are TRBV5-4 and TRBJ2-5; tentative D call: TRBD2 (5 bases). This CDR3 comprises 15 residues. Germline CDR1 and CDR2: SGHNT and YYREEE (reference sequence). The V end lost 0 bases, the J end lost 2 bases, and 11 bases lay between the germline ends. The full variable domain, rest sourced from reference TRBV5-4 and TRBJ2-5, is ETGVTQSPTHLIKTRGQQVTLRCSSQSGHNTVSWYQQALGQGPQFIFQYYREEENGRGNFPPRFSGLQFPNYSSELNVNALELDDSALYLCASSLDPLVQETQYFGPGTRLLVL.

The chain couples TRBV25-1 to TRBJ2-3; TRBD2 aligns across 8 bases. V lost 7 bases, J lost 0 bases, and 12 bases stayed unmatched. Germline V lookup: CDR1 MGHDK, CDR2 SYGVNS. The CDR3 has 17 residues. For the CDR3, the DNA is TGTGCCAGCAATTGGCGAGCGGGAGACAGAAGCACAGATACGCAGTATTTT. This translates into CASNWRAGDRSTDTQYF.

The rearrangement uses TRBV20-1 and TRBJ1-1; D remains ambiguous. Trimming stripped 4 bases from V and 2 bases from J, with 5 bases between. The CDR3 spans 11 residues. Germline V gene data show CDR1 as DFQATT and CDR2 as SNEGSKA (reference sequence). CDR3 DNA sequence: TGCAGTGCTATAGTTAACACTGAAGCTTTCTTT. Amino acid sequence: CSAIVNTEAFF.

The J gene is TRBJ2-1, the V gene TRBV7-9; 7 nucleotides line up with TRBD2. V shed 0 bases, J shed 8 bases, and the junction held 7 bases outside the gene matches. Germline V gene sequence: CDR1 SEHNR, CDR2 FQNEAQ (reference sequence). The CDR3 totals 15 residues. The CDR3 loop is CASSLAGDYKHEQFF. For the CDR3, the DNA is TGTGCCAGCAGCTTAGCCGGGGACTATAAGCATGAGCAGTTCTTC.

The chain is built from TRBV19 and TRBJ2-1, with a weak D call TRBD2 (6 bases). Looked up from germline, CDR1 is LNHDA and CDR2 is SQIVND (reference sequence). Trimming pared 5 bases from V and 5 bases from J, leaving 16 bases between. The CDR3 totals 15 residues. The chain's CDR3 is CASSPTGLPNNEQFF. CDR3 coding DNA: TGTGCCAGTAGTCCTACGGGACTCCCGAACAATGAGCAGTTCTTC.

The chain is built from TRBV4-3 and TRBJ2-5; D is unclear. This CDR3 is 13 amino acids long. V was pared by 3 bases and J by 3 bases, with 8 bases between. Germline V gives CDR1 LGHNA, CDR2 YSLEER. CDR3 loop: CASSQWLEETQYF. The CDR3 bases are TGCGCCAGCAGCCAGTGGCTGGAAGAGACCCAGTACTTC.

The V and J genes are TRBV29-1 and TRBJ2-7; 12 bases match TRBD2. V lost 4 bases, J lost 5 bases, and 9 bases stayed unmatched. The V gene's germline CDR1 is SQVTM and CDR2 ANQGSEA. The CDR3 length is 15 residues. CDR3 amino acids: CSVGVLAGGSDEQYF. The CDR3 DNA reads as TGCAGCGTTGGGGTACTAGCGGGGGGATCGGACGAGCAGTACTTC.